Below, 23 T cell receptor beta chains from the same sample are listed, as sequenced in a study of identical twins. TCRdb reprocessed the 5' RACE reads via MiXCR and lists one record per CDR3 protein. The table records some 1,600,000 distinct CDR3 sequences, roughly a third of them present only once. Sequenced input: cord blood. The origin of the receptors is a newborn girl in good health.

The chain recombines TRBV10-3 with TRBJ1-4, with 9 bases identical to TRBD1. Germline trimming cut 5 bases from V and 8 bases from J; bases unmatched to any gene: 9. CDR1 and CDR2 (germline): ENHRY, SYGVKD. The CDR3 covers 15 residues. The CDR3 protein is CAISNPGQGWEKLFF. DNA for the CDR3: TGTGCCATCAGTAATCCGGGACAGGGTTGGGAAAAACTGTTTTTT.

V and J are TRBV14 and TRBJ2-3, with 7 bases matching TRBD1. The CDR3 contains 14 residues. The germline V gene has CDR1 SGHDN and CDR2 FVKESK. Trimming took 2 bases from V and 6 from J; bases not matched to a gene: 5. This CDR3 is CASSQTTGKDTQYF. DNA of the CDR3: TGTGCCAGCAGCCAAACGACAGGGAAGGATACGCAGTATTTT.

This clonotype was observed a handful of times. This sequence joins TRBV2 and TRBJ2-7, with D uncertain. The end of the DNA aligns better with TRBJ2-5, so the J call may be wrong. The CDR3 contains 12 residues. CDR1 and CDR2 from the germline V gene are SNHLY and FYNNEI. CDR3 DNA: TGTGCCAGCAGTGCGGATTACGGGACCCAGTACTTC. It encodes CASSADYGTQYF.

This clonotype was observed a few times. The chain has TRBV25-1 and TRBJ1-1, with D possibly TRBD1 on 5 matching bases. The CDR3 spans 15 residues. Trimming removed 1 base from V and 4 bases from J, with 13 bases in between. CDR1 is MGHDK and CDR2 is SYGVNS in the germline V gene. CDR3 amino acids: CASSEWGRPPTEAFF. In DNA form, the CDR3 reads TGTGCCAGCAGTGAATGGGGCAGGCCTCCCACTGAAGCTTTCTTT.

This chain links TRBV13 with TRBJ2-5; D gene unclear. The tail of the sequence fits TRBJ2-7 better, so the J call may be wrong. The CDR3 consists of 12 residues. Germline V lookup: CDR1 PRHDT, CDR2 FYEKMQ (reference sequence). The chain's CDR3 is CASSFSTDEQYF. The CDR3 nucleotides are TGTGCCAGCAGCTTCTCCACGGACGAGCAGTACTTC.

This clonotype has just a few counts. This sequence joins TRBV28 and TRBJ2-1; D perhaps matches TRBD2 (5 bases). CDR1 is MDHEN, CDR2 SYDVKM, per germline. CDR3 size: 14 residues. Trimming pared 2 bases from V and 5 bases from J, leaving 10 bases between. Written as DNA, the CDR3 is TGTGCCAGCAGTTTAACTAGTCTGCACAATGAGCAGTTCTTC. Protein: CASSLTSLHNEQFF.

This clonotype showed up just a few times. This chain joins TRBV4-1 and TRBJ2-1; D perhaps matches TRBD2 (6 bases). Germline values: CDR1 MGHRA, CDR2 YSYEKL. Trimming shortened V by 1 base and J by 10 bases, and 14 bases separated the two germline ends. CDR3 length equals 14 residues. The CDR3 loop reads CASSQVSGRREQFF. Written as DNA, the CDR3 is TGCGCCAGCAGCCAAGTCTCAGGGAGGAGGGAGCAGTTCTTC.

This clonotype was seen a handful of times. CDR3: CASSHRLYGYTF. The CDR3 DNA is TGTGCCAGCAGCCACCGCCTTTATGGCTACACCTTC. The V call is TRBV4-2, the J call TRBJ1-2; D gene uncertain. Deletions cut 3 bases from V and 5 bases from J, with 7 bases between. This CDR3 is 12 amino acids long. Looked up from germline, CDR1 is LGHNA and CDR2 is YNFKEQ.

This clonotype was seen a handful of times. V usage is TRBV5-1 and J usage is TRBJ2-3; 7 bases match TRBD1. Germline loops: CDR1 SGHRS, CDR2 YFSETQ. The CDR3 is made up of 15 amino acids. V shed 5 bases, J shed 4 bases, and the junction held 10 bases outside the gene matches. CDR3 coding DNA: TGCGCCAGCAGTTTGACCGGGACAGTAGCAGATACGCAGTATTTT. It is translated as CASSLTGTVADTQYF.

This clonotype has more than one count but fewer than ten. The V gene is TRBV25-1, the J gene TRBJ2-5; 8 bases align to TRBD2. V shed 1 base, J shed 3 bases, and the junction held 1 base outside the gene matches. The CDR3 consists of 14 residues. From germline, CDR1 is MGHDK and CDR2 SYGVNS. CDR3 sequence: CASSEFGGEETQYF. The CDR3 region has the DNA TGTGCCAGCAGTGAATTCGGGGGGGAAGAGACCCAGTACTTC.

The chain joins TRBV6-1 to TRBJ1-4; D gene unclear. The CDR3 is 17 residues long. V lost 8 bases and J 0 bases, leaving 19 bases between the germline ends. CDR1 is MNHNS and CDR2 is SASEGT in the germline V gene. CDR3 DNA: TGTGCCAGCGGCCAAAGCCAAGCAGGCCCAACTAATGAAAAACTGTTTTTT. Translated: CASGQSQAGPTNEKLFF.

The chain joins TRBV7-9 to TRBJ2-1, with TRBD2 matching over 10 bases. Per the germline V gene, CDR1 is SEHNR and CDR2 is FQNEAQ (reference sequence). The ends lost 5 bases at V and 5 bases at J; junction bases unmatched: 9. The CDR3 contains 16 residues. This chain's CDR3 is CASSPNLAGANNEQFF. Written as DNA, the CDR3 is TGTGCCAGCAGCCCTAACCTAGCGGGAGCCAACAATGAGCAGTTCTTC.

This clonotype turned up a few times. The CDR3 loop is CASSLGGLAGSQETQYF. The CDR3 coding sequence is TGTGCCAGCAGCTTGGGAGGACTAGCGGGGTCCCAAGAGACCCAGTACTTC. The chain is built from TRBV7-9 and TRBJ2-5, with 12 bases matching TRBD2. With 3 bases clipped from V and 1 base from J, the junction kept 6 bases outside the gene matches. Germline loops: CDR1 SEHNR, CDR2 FQNEAQ (reference sequence). The CDR3 extends over 17 amino acids. Full variable domain (outside the CDR3, taken from reference TRBV7-9 and TRBJ2-5): DTGVSQNPRHKITKRGQNVTFRCDPISEHNRLYWYRQTLGQGPEFLTYFQNEAQLEKSRLLSDRFSAERPKGSFSTLEIQRTEQGDSAMYLCASSLGGLAGSQETQYFGPGTRLLVL.

As for this clonotype: The junction departs from germline at one end; a sequencing error may be responsible. The J gene is TRBJ2-2, the V gene TRBV18; D possibly matches TRBD1 or TRBD2 (5 bases each). This CDR3 is 16 amino acids long. Germline lookup yields CDR1 KGHSH and CDR2 LQKENI. Written as DNA, the CDR3 is TGTGCCAGCTCAGCACCTGGGACCACGAACACCGGGGAGCTGTTTTTT. Protein product: CASSAPGTTNTGELFF.

This chain uses TRBV6-6 with TRBJ2-3; D call uncertain. The CDR3 is 16 residues long. The germline gives CDR1 MNHNY, CDR2 SVGAGI (reference sequence). Deletions cut 2 bases from V and 0 bases from J, with 12 bases between. The CDR3 DNA is TGTGCCAGCAGTTACCACCAATACTCTAGCACAGATACGCAGTATTTT. Protein: CASSYHQYSSTDTQYF.

The chain recombines TRBV7-2 with TRBJ1-2, with 7 bases lining up with TRBD1. J was trimmed by 4 bases and V by 5 bases; bases with no gene match: 13. CDR3 length: 16 amino acids. CDR1 and CDR2 from the germline V gene are SGHTA and FQGNSA. The CDR3 is CASSLNRGAPGYGYTF. The CDR3 region has the DNA TGTGCCAGCAGCCTTAACAGGGGCGCTCCCGGCTATGGCTACACCTTC.

The rearrangement joins TRBV28 to TRBJ1-1; 9 nucleotides align to TRBD1. The CDR3 consists of 15 residues. Germline-derived CDR1 and CDR2 are MDHEN and SYDVKM. V lost 8 bases and J lost 5; bases outside the gene matches: 12. The CDR3 coding sequence is TGTGCCAGCGGCTGGGGACAGGGCCAAGGTACTGAAGCTTTCTTT. Translation: CASGWGQGQGTEAFF. The full variable domain, completed using reference TRBV28 and TRBJ1-1, is DVKVTQSSRYLVKRTGEKVFLECVQDMDHENMFWYRQDPGLGLRLIYFSYDVKMKEKGDIPEGYSVSREKKERFSLILESASTNQTSMYLCASGWGQGQGTEAFFGQGTRLTVV.

The rearrangement links TRBV6-6 to TRBJ2-7; D is perhaps TRBD1 (6 bases). Germline CDR1 MNHNY, CDR2 SVGAGI (reference sequence). The CDR3 length is 14 residues. Trimming took 6 bases from V and 7 from J, leaving 19 bases between them. The DNA for the CDR3 is TGTGCCAGCAGGATAGGGGGTCGCTACAATGAGCAGTACTTC. Protein product: CASRIGGRYNEQYF.

This clonotype was recorded a few times. This chain links TRBV13 with TRBJ2-1; 9 nucleotides line up with TRBD2. Germline trimming cut 6 bases from V and 3 bases from J; bases unmatched to any gene: 9. CDR1 and CDR2 (germline): PRHDT, FYEKMQ (reference sequence). The CDR3 contains 16 residues. The CDR3 DNA reads TGTGCCAGCAGGAGCCATCTAGCGGGACTCTACAATGAGCAGTTCTTC. Its translation is CASRSHLAGLYNEQFF. The full variable domain, completed using reference TRBV13 and TRBJ2-1, is AAGVIQSPRHLIKEKRETATLKCYPIPRHDTVYWYQQGPGQDPQFLISFYEKMQSDKGSIPDRFSAQQFSDYHSELNMSSLELGDSALYFCASRSHLAGLYNEQFFGPGTRLTVL.

There are a few counts of this clonotype. The chain is built from TRBV25-1 and TRBJ1-6; 8 positions agree with TRBD1. This CDR3 region has 15 residues. The V gene's germline CDR1 is MGHDK and CDR2 SYGVNS. The V gene end was trimmed by 4 bases and the J gene end by 7 bases; junction bases not matched to a gene: 6. This CDR3 reads CASSAGQGGNSPLHF. In DNA form, the CDR3 reads TGTGCCAGCAGTGCCGGACAGGGTGGGAATTCACCCCTCCACTTT.

This clonotype was observed a few times. This chain uses TRBV29-1 with TRBJ2-2, with TRBD1 as a possible D gene (5 bases). V was pared by 6 bases and J by 4 bases, with 15 bases between. Germline loops: CDR1 SQVTM, CDR2 ANQGSEA. The CDR3 length is 14 residues. This CDR3 reads CSVTDRTITGELFF. DNA of the CDR3: TGCAGCGTCACTGACAGAACCATCACCGGGGAGCTGTTTTTT.

The table lists this clonotype with a few counts. The chain is built from TRBV20-1 and TRBJ2-1; TRBD2 is a possible D gene (6 bases). Germline values: CDR1 DFQATT, CDR2 SNEGSKA (reference sequence). The CDR3 extends over 14 amino acids. Trimming removed 5 bases at V and 8 bases at J, with 19 bases between. CDR3 in amino acids: CSAHRSRREDEQFF. The CDR3 bases are TGCAGTGCTCACCGTTCTAGGAGGGAAGATGAGCAGTTCTTC.

This chain joins TRBV12-3 or TRBV12-4 and TRBJ2-7; TRBD2 matches at 8 bases. V dropped 5 bases and J dropped 2; count of bases not matched to a gene: 5. This CDR3 has 14 amino acids. The CDR3 sequence: CASSIPGGAYEQYF. In DNA, the CDR3 is TGTGCCAGCAGTATCCCCGGGGGGGCCTACGAGCAGTACTTC.